This TCR beta chain was sequenced in a study of T cell clonotyping in hematopoietic cell transplantation. The length of the CDR3 is 14 residues. Germline loops: CDR1 SGHTA, CDR2 FQGNSA. The ends lost 5 bases at V and 4 bases at J; junction bases unmatched: 5. Study-level findings and limits: No sorting was done, leaving CD4 and CD8 contributions mixed. Higher Inverse Simpson Index values in graft donor and pretransplant recipient predicted broader posttransplant TCR diversity. After transplant, recipient diversity fell while pathologically expanded clonotypes grew through day 180.

In the case of this clone: Its antigen is unknown.

Profiling relied on immunoSEQ multiplex PCR, and the TCRdb table lists in-frame clones only, not all of them. The data hold about 7,700 clones, with around 94% observed a single time. The source was peripheral blood mononuclear cells, collected 30 days after allogeneic stem cell transplant. This chain joins TRBV7-2 and TRBJ2-1, with 7 positions matching TRBD2. This clonotype originated in a male patient aged 55 to 69 who had an allogeneic stem cell transplant from an unrelated donor, so T cells may come from the graft donor. Some clones in this sample may be carry-over from other donors' samples. CDR3 amino acids: CASSGRGAYNEQFF. CDR3 nucleotide sequence: TGTGCCAGCAGCGGGAGGGGCGCTTACAATGAGCAGTTCTTC.